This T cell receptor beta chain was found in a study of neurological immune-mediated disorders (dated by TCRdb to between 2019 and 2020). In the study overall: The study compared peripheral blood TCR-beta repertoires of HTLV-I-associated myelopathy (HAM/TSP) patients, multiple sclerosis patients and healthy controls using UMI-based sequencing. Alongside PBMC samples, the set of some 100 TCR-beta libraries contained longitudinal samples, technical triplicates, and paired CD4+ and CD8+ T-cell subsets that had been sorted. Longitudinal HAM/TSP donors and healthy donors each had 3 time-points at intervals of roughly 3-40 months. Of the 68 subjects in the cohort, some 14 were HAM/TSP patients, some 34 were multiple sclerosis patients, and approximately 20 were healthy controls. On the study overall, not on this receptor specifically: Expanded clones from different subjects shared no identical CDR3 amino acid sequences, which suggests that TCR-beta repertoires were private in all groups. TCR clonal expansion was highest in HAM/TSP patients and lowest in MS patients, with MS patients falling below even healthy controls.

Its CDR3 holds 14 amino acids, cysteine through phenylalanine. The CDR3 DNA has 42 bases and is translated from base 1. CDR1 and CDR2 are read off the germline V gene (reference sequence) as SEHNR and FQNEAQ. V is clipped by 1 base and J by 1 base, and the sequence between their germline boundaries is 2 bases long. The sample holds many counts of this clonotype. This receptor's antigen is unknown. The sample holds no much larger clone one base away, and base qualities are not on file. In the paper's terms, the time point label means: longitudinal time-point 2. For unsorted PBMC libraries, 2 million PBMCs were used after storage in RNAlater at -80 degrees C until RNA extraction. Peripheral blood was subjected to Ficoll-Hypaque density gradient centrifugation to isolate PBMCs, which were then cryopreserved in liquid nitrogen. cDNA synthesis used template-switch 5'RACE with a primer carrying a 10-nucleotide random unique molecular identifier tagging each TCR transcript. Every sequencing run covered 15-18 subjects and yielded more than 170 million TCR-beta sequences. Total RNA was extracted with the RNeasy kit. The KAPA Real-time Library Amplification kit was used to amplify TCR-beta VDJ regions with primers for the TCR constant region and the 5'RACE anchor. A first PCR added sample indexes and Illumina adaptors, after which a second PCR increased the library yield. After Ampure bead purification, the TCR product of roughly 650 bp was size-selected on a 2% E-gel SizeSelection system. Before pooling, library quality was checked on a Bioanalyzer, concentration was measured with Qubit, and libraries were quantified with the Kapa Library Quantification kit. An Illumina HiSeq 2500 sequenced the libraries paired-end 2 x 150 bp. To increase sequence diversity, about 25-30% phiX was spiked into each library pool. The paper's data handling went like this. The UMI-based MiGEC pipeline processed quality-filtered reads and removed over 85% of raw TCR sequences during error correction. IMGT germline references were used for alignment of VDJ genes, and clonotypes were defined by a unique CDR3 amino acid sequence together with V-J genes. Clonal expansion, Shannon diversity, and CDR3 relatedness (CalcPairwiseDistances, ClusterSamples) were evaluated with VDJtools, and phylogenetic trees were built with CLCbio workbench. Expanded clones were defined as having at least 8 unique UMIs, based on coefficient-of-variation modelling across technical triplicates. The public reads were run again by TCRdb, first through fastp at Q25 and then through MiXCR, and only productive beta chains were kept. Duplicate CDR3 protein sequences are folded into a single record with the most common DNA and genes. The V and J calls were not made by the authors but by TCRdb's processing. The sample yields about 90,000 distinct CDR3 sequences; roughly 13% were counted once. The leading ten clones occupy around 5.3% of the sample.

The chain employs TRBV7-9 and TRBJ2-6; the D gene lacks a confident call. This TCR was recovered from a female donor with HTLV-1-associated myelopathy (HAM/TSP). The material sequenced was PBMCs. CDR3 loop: CASSLESGANVLTF. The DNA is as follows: TGTGCCAGCAGCTTAGAATCTGGGGCCAACGTCCTGACTTTC.